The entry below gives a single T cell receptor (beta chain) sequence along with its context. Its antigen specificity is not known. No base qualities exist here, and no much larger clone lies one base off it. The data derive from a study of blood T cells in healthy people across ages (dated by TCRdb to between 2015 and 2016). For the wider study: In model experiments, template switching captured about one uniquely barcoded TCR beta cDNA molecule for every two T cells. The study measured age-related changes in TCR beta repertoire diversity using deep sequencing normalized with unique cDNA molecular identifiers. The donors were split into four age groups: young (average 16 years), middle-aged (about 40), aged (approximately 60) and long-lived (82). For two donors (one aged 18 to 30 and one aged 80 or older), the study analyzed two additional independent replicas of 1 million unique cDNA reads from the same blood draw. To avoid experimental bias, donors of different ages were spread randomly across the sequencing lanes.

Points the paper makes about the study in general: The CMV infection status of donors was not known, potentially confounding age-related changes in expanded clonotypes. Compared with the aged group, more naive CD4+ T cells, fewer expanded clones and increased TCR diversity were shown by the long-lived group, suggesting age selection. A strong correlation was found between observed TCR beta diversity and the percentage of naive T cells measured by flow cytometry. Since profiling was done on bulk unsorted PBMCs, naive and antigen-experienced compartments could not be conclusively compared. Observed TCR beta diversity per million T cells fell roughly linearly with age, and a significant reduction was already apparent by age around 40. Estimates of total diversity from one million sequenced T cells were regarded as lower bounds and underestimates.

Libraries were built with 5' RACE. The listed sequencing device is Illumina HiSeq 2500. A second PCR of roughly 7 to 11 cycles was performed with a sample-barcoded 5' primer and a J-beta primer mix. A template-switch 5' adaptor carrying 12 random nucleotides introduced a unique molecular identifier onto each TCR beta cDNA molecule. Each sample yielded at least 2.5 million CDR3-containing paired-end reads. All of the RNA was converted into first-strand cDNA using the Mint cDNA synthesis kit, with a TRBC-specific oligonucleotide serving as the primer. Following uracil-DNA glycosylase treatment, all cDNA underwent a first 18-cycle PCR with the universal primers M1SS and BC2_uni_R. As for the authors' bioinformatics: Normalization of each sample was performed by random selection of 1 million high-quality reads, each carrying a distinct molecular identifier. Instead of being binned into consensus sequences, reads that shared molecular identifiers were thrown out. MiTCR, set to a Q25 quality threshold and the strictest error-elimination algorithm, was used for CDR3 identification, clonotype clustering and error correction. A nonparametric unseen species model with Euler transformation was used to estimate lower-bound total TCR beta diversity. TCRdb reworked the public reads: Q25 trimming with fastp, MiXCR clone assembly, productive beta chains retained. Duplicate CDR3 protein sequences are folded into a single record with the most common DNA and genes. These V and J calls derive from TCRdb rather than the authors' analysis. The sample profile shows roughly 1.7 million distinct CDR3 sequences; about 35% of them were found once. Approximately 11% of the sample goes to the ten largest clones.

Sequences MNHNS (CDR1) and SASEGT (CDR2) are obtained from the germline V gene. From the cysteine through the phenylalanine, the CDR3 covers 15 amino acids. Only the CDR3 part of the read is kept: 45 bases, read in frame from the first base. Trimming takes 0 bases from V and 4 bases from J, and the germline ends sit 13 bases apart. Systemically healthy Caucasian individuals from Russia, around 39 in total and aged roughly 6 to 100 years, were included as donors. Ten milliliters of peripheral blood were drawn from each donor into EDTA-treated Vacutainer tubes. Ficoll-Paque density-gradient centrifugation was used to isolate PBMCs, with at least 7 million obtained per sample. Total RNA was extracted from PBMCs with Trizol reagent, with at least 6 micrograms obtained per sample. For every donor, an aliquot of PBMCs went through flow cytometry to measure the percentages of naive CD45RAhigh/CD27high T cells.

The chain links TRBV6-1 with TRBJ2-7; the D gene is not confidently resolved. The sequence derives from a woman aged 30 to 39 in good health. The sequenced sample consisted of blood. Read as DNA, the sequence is TGTGCCAGCAGTGAAGCCGGACCACCCAGATACGAGCAGTACTTC. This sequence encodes CASSEAGPPRYEQYF.